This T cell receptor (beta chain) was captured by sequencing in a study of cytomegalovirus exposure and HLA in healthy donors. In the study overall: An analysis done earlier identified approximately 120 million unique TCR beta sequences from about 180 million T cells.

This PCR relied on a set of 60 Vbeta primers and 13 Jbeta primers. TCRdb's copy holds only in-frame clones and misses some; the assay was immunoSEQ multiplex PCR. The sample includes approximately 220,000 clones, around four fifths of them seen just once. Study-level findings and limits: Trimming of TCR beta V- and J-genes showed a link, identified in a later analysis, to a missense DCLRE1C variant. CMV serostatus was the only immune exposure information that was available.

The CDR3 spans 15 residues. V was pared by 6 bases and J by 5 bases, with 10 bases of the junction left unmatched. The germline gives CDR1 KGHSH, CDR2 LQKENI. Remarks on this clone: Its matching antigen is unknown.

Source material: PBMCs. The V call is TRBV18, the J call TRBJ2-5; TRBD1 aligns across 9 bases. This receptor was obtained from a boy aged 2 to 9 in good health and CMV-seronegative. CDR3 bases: TGTGCCAGCTCCACCGCCCGGACAGGGGCCGAGACCCAGTACTTC. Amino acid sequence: CASSTARTGAETQYF.